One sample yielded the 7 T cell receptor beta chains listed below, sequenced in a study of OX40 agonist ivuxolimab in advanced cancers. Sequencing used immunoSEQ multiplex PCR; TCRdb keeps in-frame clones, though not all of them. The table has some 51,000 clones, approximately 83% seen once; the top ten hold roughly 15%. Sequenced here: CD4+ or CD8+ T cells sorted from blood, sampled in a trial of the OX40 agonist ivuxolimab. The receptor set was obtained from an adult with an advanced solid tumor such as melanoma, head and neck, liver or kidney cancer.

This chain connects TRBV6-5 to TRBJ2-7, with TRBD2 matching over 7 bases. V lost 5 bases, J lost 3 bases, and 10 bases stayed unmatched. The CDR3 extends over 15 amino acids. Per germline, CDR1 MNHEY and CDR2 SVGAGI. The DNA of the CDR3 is TGTGCCAGCAGTCCCCGAAGCCGCGGGGGCTACGAGCAGTACTTC. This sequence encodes CASSPRSRGGYEQYF.

CDR3 protein: CASTGLTTTGELFF. As DNA, the CDR3 is TGTGCCAGCACCGGTCTTACGACCACCGGGGAGCTGTTTTTT. The chain uses TRBV28 and TRBJ2-2; no firm D call. With 7 bases removed from V and 4 bases from J, the gap between germline ends came to 13 bases. The CDR3 consists of 14 residues. CDR1 is MDHEN, CDR2 SYDVKM, per germline.

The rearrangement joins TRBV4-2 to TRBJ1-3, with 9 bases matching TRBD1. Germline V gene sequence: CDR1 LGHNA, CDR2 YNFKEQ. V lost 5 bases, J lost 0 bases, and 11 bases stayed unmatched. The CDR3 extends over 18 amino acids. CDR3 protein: CASSFRAGQGSSGNTIYF. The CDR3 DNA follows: TGTGCCAGCAGCTTTAGGGCCGGACAGGGGAGCTCTGGAAACACCATATATTTT.

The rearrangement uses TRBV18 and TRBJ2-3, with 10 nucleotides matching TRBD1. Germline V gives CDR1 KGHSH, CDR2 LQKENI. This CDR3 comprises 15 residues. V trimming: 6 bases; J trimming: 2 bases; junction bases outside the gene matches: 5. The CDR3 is CASSPGQGITDTQYF. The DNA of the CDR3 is TGTGCCAGCTCCCCGGGACAGGGGATCACAGATACGCAGTATTTT.

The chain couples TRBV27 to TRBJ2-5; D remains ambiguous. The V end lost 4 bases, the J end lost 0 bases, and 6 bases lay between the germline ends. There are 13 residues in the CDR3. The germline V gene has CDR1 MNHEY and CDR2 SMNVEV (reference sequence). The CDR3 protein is CASSYLNQETQYF. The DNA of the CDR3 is TGTGCCAGCAGTTATTTGAACCAAGAGACCCAGTACTTC.

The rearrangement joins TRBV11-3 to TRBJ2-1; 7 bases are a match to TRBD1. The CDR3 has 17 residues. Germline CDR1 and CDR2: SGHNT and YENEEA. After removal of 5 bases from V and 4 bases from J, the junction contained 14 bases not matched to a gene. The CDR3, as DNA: TGTGCCAGCAGCAAGTATACCGGGACAGTTGAATACAATGAGCAGTTCTTC. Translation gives CASSKYTGTVEYNEQFF.

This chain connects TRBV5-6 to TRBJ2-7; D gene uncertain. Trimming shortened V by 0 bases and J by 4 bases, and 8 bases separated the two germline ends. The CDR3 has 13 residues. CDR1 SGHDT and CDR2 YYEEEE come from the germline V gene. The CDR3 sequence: CASSLGRPYEQYF. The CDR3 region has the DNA TGTGCCAGCAGCTTGGGCAGACCATACGAGCAGTACTTC.